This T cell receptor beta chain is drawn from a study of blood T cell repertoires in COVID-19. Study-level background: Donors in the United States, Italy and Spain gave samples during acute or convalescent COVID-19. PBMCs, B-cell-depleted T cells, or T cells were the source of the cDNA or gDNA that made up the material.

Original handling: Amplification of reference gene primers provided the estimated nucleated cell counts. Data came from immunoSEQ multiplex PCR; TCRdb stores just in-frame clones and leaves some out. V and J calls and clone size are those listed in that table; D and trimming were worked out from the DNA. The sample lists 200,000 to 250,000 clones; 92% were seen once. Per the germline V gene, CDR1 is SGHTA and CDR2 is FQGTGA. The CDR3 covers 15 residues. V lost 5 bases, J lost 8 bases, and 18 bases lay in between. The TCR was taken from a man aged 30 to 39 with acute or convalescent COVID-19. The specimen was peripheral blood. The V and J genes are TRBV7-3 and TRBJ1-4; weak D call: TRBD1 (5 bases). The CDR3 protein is CASSRTGGAGEKLFF. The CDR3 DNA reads TGTGCCAGCAGCCGGACGGGTGGGGCGGGAGAAAAACTGTTTTTT.